This TCR beta chain was recorded in a study of CD8 T cells in Susac syndrome. Trimming removed 5 bases from V and 2 bases from J, with 21 bases in between. The CDR3 has 17 amino acids. Germline CDR1 is SGHVS and CDR2 is FQNEAQ. In blood CD8+ and CD4+ T cells, TCR beta underwent sequencing. Reverse transcription used about 0.45 to 1 ug RNA and random hexamers. With immunoSEQ multiplex PCR, TCR beta CDR3 was amplified across 54 Vbeta and 13 Jbeta. MiXCR was run by TCRdb on the immunoSEQ multiplex PCR reads, yielding one entry per CDR3 protein. The sample records a few hundred thousand distinct CDR3 sequences, 85% being singletons.

The clonotype comes from a human donor with multiple sclerosis. The rearrangement links TRBV7-8 to TRBJ2-5; tentative D call: TRBD1 (6 bases). Source material: CD8+ T cells from PBMCs. DNA for the CDR3: TGTGCCAGCAGCCTAAGGGCTTTCGGACAGCCTCAAGAGACCCAGTACTTC. Translated: CASSLRAFGQPQETQYF.